The 25 T cell receptor beta chains presented below share a single source sample, sequenced in a study of T cell changes during pregnancy in multiple sclerosis. Profiling relied on immunoSEQ multiplex PCR, and the TCRdb table lists in-frame clones only, not all of them. The table shows roughly 54,000 clones, with roughly 90% occurring only once. The material sequenced was CD4+ T cells from peripheral blood mononuclear cells, taken after pregnancy. These receptors all come from a female donor with multiple sclerosis, enrolled in a pregnancy study.

The chain joins TRBV6-5 to TRBJ1-3, with TRBD1 matching 8 bases. V shed 6 bases, J shed 3 bases, and the junction held 4 bases outside the gene matches. The CDR3 consists of 14 residues. Looked up from germline, CDR1 is MNHEY and CDR2 is SVGAGI. The CDR3 DNA reads as TGTGCCAGCAGCAGGACAGGGTTTGGAAACACCATATATTTT. It is translated as CASSRTGFGNTIYF.

The chain has TRBV20-1 and TRBJ1-1; D is undetermined. In germline, CDR1 is DFQATT, CDR2 SNEGSKA (reference sequence). This CDR3 region has 11 residues. V dropped 0 bases and J dropped 8 bases, with 7 bases sitting between them. The CDR3 region has the DNA TGCAGTGCTAGAGACCAGAGGGAAGCTTTCTTT. Translating gives CSARDQREAFF.

J is TRBJ1-1 and V is TRBV11-2, with 10 bases identical to TRBD1. The CDR3 totals 16 residues. The V gene's germline CDR1 is SGHAT and CDR2 FQNNGV. With V trimmed by 4 bases and J by 1 base, 6 bases remained unmatched. For the CDR3, the DNA is TGTGCCAGCAGCTGGAGGACAGGGGGTGGGAACACTGAAGCTTTCTTT. Its translation is CASSWRTGGGNTEAFF.

The chain joins TRBV5-1 to TRBJ1-1, with 8 bases aligning to TRBD1. Germline values: CDR1 SGHRS, CDR2 YFSETQ. V dropped 4 bases and J dropped 0; count of bases not matched to a gene: 5. The CDR3 is 15 amino acids. CDR3 nucleotide sequence: TGCGCCAGCAGCCCAGGGGGCCCCATGAACACTGAAGCTTTCTTT. Translation gives CASSPGGPMNTEAFF.

The chain employs TRBV29-1 and TRBJ2-4, with TRBD1 matching over 7 bases. The CDR3 is 17 amino acids. V shed 6 bases, J shed 0 bases, and the junction held 14 bases outside the gene matches. CDR1 SQVTM and CDR2 ANQGSEA come from the germline V gene. CDR3 region: CSVGHVGTELAKNIQYF. The CDR3 nucleotides read TGCAGCGTGGGACACGTCGGGACAGAGTTAGCCAAAAACATTCAGTACTTC. Supplemented by reference TRBV29-1 and TRBJ2-4, the full variable domain reads SAVISQKPSRDICQRGTSLTIQCQVDSQVTMMFWYRQQPGQSLTLIATANQGSEATYESGFVIDKFPISRPNLTFSTLTVSNMSPEDSSIYLCSVGHVGTELAKNIQYFGAGTRLSVL.

The V call is TRBV5-6, the J call TRBJ2-3; 14 positions agree with TRBD2. Germline trimming cut 0 bases from V and 0 bases from J; bases unmatched to any gene: 3. The CDR3 sequence is 18 residues long. Germline CDR1 SGHDT, CDR2 YYEEEE. CDR3 protein: CASSLGLAGGPSTDTQYF. The CDR3 DNA is TGTGCCAGCAGCTTGGGACTAGCGGGGGGGCCCAGCACAGATACGCAGTATTTT.

The V and J genes are TRBV7-2 and TRBJ2-7; D is ambiguous. Germline lookup yields CDR1 SGHTA and CDR2 FQGNSA. The CDR3 runs to 12 residues. The ends were cut back, 4 bases at V and 2 bases at J, with 6 bases in the middle. The CDR3 nucleotides are TGTGCCAGCAGCTCTCTTACCTACGAGCAGTACTTC. It codes for CASSSLTYEQYF.

V and J are TRBV30 and TRBJ1-5, with 7 bases identical to TRBD1. Germline V lookup: CDR1 GTSNPN, CDR2 SVGIG (reference sequence). V dropped 3 bases and J dropped 1; count of bases not matched to a gene: 3. CDR3 size: 14 residues. CDR3 sequence reads: CAWSLGGSNQPQHF. The DNA of the CDR3 is TGTGCCTGGAGCTTAGGGGGCAGCAATCAGCCCCAGCATTTT.

V and J are TRBV5-1 and TRBJ2-3; 7 nucleotides line up with TRBD1. Germline CDR1 reads SGHRS; CDR2 reads YFSETQ. Trimming removed 4 bases from V and 1 base from J; junction bases left unmatched: 3. The length of the CDR3 is 14 residues. The CDR3 region is CASSPDRGTDTQYF. The DNA for the CDR3 is TGCGCCAGCAGCCCAGACAGGGGCACAGATACGCAGTATTTT.

The chain links TRBV5-1 to TRBJ2-7, with TRBD1 identical over 11 bases. V shed 4 bases and J 2 bases; nucleotides not matched to a gene: 8. CDR3 length equals 16 residues. The germline V gene encodes CDR1 SGHRS and CDR2 YFSETQ. The CDR3 DNA follows: TGCGCCAGCAGCCCTCTCCCGGGACAGGGGGCCTACGAGCAGTACTTC. Translated: CASSPLPGQGAYEQYF.

V is TRBV20-1 and J is TRBJ2-7, with D possibly TRBD2 on 5 matching bases. The CDR3 is 11 amino acids. Between the trimmed V and J ends, which lost 6 bases and 3 bases, there was a span of 9 bases. The V gene's germline CDR1 is DFQATT and CDR2 SNEGSKA (reference sequence). CDR3 protein: CSAPGIYEQYF. As DNA, the CDR3 is TGCAGTGCCCCCGGGATCTACGAGCAGTACTTC.

In nucleotides, the CDR3 is TGCGCCAGCAGCCAAGTACTAGCGGACTACAATGAGCAGTTCTTC. Its protein product is CASSQVLADYNEQFF. The rearrangement uses TRBV4-1 and TRBJ2-1; 8 bases agree with TRBD2. The CDR3 extends over 15 amino acids. The trim removed 1 base at V and 3 bases at J, leaving 2 bases unmatched. Per germline, CDR1 MGHRA and CDR2 YSYEKL.

The J gene is TRBJ1-2, the V gene TRBV25-1, with D perhaps matching TRBD1 (6 bases). The CDR3 contains 16 residues. Germline V gives CDR1 MGHDK, CDR2 SYGVNS. Trimming shortened V by 3 bases and J by 3 bases, and 17 bases separated the two germline ends. This chain's CDR3 is CASSDEVRGGHYGYTF. The CDR3 DNA reads TGTGCCAGCAGTGATGAGGTGCGGGGGGGCCACTATGGCTACACCTTC.

The sample holds one count of this clone. The chain employs TRBV5-1 and TRBJ2-5, with D possibly TRBD2 on 5 matching bases. The CDR3 extends over 14 amino acids. Trimming cost V 1 base and J 5 bases, with 12 bases left between them. CDR1 and CDR2 from the germline V gene are SGHRS and YFSETQ. This chain's CDR3 is CASSLFRGLETQYF. The CDR3 nucleotides read TGCGCCAGCAGCTTGTTTCGGGGTTTGGAGACCCAGTACTTC.

The chain recombines TRBV7-2 with TRBJ1-1, with 9 positions matching TRBD1. The germline CDR1 and CDR2 sequences are SGHTA and FQGNSA. Germline trimming cut 10 bases from V and 11 bases from J; bases unmatched to any gene: 11. The length of the CDR3 is 12 residues. CDR3 sequence: CATASQGAGAFF. The CDR3 bases are TGTGCCACAGCGTCACAGGGGGCAGGGGCTTTCTTT.

With regard to this clone: The germline gene is not matched at one end of the junction; a read error may be the cause. This rearrangement joins TRBV7-9 to TRBJ1-2; D is unclear. The CDR3 sequence is 9 residues long. CDR1 SEHNR and CDR2 FQNEAQ come from the germline V gene (reference sequence). In DNA form, the CDR3 reads TGTGCCAGCCCTGGACTGGACCTCTTC. It encodes CASPGLDLF.

The rearrangement uses TRBV5-8 and TRBJ1-1, with 8 bases that match TRBD1. V lost 5 bases and J lost 2; bases outside the gene matches: 5. This CDR3 is 14 amino acids long. CDR1 and CDR2 from the germline V gene are SGHTS and YDEGEE. The CDR3 sequence is CASRLGQVNTEAFF. The CDR3 bases are TGTGCCAGCAGGCTGGGACAGGTTAACACTGAAGCTTTCTTT.

This rearrangement joins TRBV12-5 to TRBJ1-2; tentatively, D is TRBD1 (5 bases). The germline V gene has CDR1 LGHNT and CDR2 FRNRAP. The CDR3 consists of 19 residues. Trimming stripped 0 bases from V and 2 bases from J, with 22 bases between. CDR3: CASGLVPKTGDSKNYGYTF. In DNA form, the CDR3 reads TGTGCTAGTGGTTTGGTACCGAAGACCGGTGACAGCAAAAACTATGGCTACACCTTC.

The chain has TRBV10-3 and TRBJ2-1; TRBD2 might be the D (5 bases). This CDR3 has 15 amino acids. The germline V gene encodes CDR1 ENHRY and CDR2 SYGVKD. V shed 10 bases and J shed 0 bases, with 16 bases lying between them. This CDR3 is CATRRSGPSYNEQFF. CDR3 nucleotide sequence: TGTGCCACACGACGGAGCGGACCCTCCTACAATGAGCAGTTCTTC.

The V gene is TRBV21-1, the J gene TRBJ1-1; the D call of TRBD1 is as the table states it, not checked on the DNA. TRBV21-1 is given as a pseudogene. The CDR3 is made up of 15 amino acids. The CDR3 sequence is CASSKVGLQDTEAFF. The CDR3 coding sequence is TGTGCCAGCAGCAAAGTCGGTCTGCAGGACACTGAAGCTTTCTTT.

This chain connects TRBV18 to TRBJ1-4; the match to TRBD1 covers 8 bases. This CDR3 has 16 amino acids. The junction had 8 bases not matched to a gene; V was cut back by 3 bases and J by 5 bases. Germline-derived CDR1 and CDR2 are KGHSH and LQKENI. CDR3 loop: CASSPRTGRFNEKLFF. CDR3 sequence (DNA): TGTGCCAGCTCACCGCGGACAGGGAGGTTCAATGAAAAACTGTTTTTT.

This clone was recorded once. This CDR3 reads CATSRDQGSYGYTF. The CDR3 bases are TGTGCCACCAGCAGAGATCAGGGCAGCTATGGCTACACCTTC. The gene calls are TRBV15 and TRBJ1-2, with D perhaps TRBD1 (5 bases). Germline V gene lookup returns CDR1 LNHNV and CDR2 YYDKDF (reference sequence). The CDR3 consists of 14 residues. V was shortened by 0 bases and J by 4 bases, with 9 bases between the two germline ends.

V is TRBV9 and J is TRBJ1-3; no firm D call. CDR3 length: 17 amino acids. The germline gives CDR1 SGDLS, CDR2 YYNGEE. V lost 0 bases to trimming and J lost 0 bases, with 13 bases between them. The CDR3 loop reads CASSVGSWAVSGNTIYF. CDR3 sequence (DNA): TGTGCCAGCAGCGTAGGGTCGTGGGCTGTCTCTGGAAACACCATATATTTT. The variable domain in full, with the rest retrieved from reference TRBV9 and TRBJ1-3, is DSGVTQTPKHLITATGQRVTLRCSPRSGDLSVYWYQQSLDQGLQFLIQYYNGEERAKGNILERFSAQQFPDLHSELNLSSLELGDSALYFCASSVGSWAVSGNTIYFGEGSWLTVV.

The chain couples TRBV7-2 to TRBJ1-5; D is uncertain. Germline CDR1 is SGHTA and CDR2 is FQGNSA. The length of the CDR3 is 16 residues. The germline V and J ends were trimmed by 5 bases and 0 bases, with 14 bases remaining between them. The CDR3 loop reads CASSARFSFSNQPQHF. DNA of the CDR3: TGTGCCAGCAGCGCTAGGTTCTCCTTTAGCAATCAGCCCCAGCATTTT.

The J gene is TRBJ1-1, the V gene TRBV4-1, with D perhaps matching TRBD1 (5 bases). V was cut by 3 bases and J by 6 bases, with 14 bases left in between. CDR1 and CDR2 (germline): MGHRA, YSYEKL. The CDR3 totals 14 residues. The CDR3 protein is CASSQEGGTSEAFF. CDR3 DNA: TGCGCCAGCAGCCAGGAGGGTGGGACTTCTGAAGCTTTCTTT.